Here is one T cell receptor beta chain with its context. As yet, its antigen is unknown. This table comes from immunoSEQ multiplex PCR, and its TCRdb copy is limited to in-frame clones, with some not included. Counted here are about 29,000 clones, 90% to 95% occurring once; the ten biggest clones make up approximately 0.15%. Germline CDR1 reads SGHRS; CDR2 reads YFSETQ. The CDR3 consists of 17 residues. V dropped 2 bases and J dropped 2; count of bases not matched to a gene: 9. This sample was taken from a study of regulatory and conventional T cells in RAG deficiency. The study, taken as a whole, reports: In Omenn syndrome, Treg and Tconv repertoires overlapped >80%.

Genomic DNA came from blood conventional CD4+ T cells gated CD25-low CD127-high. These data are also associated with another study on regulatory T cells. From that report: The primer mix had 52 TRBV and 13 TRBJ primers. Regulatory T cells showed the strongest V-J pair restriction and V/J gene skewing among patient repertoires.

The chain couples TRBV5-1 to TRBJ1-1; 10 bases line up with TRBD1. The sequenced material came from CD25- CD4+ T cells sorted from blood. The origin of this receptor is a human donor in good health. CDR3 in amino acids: CASSFGQTGGLNTEAFF. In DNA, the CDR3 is TGCGCCAGCAGCTTTGGCCAGACAGGGGGCCTCAACACTGAAGCTTTCTTT.